What follows are 17 T cell receptor beta chains derived from one specimen sequenced in a study of T cell repertoires in cytomegalovirus infection. These TCRs are of unknown antigen specificity. TCRdb re-derived calls from the reads in MiXCR, one entry per CDR3 protein. This sample yields 900,000 to 950,000 distinct CDR3 sequences, of which 30% to 40% are seen a single time; roughly 13% belongs to the top ten. Sequenced material: cultured CD8+ T cells from PBMCs, taken from culture after CMV antigen stimulation. Source of these receptors: a human donor in good health (CMV status not recorded). Some clones in this sample may be carry-over from other donors' samples.

This clonotype appeared once. This sequence joins TRBV27 and TRBJ1-5; D is ambiguous. Looked up from germline, CDR1 is MNHEY and CDR2 is SMNVEV (reference sequence). The CDR3 covers 16 residues. With 2 bases removed from V and 1 base from J, the gap between germline ends came to 12 bases. The CDR3 region is CASSLLGRSSNQPQHF. The DNA of the CDR3 is TGTGCCAGCAGTTTACTCGGCAGAAGCAGCAATCAGCCCCAGCATTTT.

This rearrangement joins TRBV7-2 to TRBJ2-7; D perhaps matches TRBD2 (5 bases). V lost 8 bases and J 0 bases, leaving 14 bases between the germline ends. CDR1 is SGHTA and CDR2 is FQGNSA in the germline V gene. There are 14 residues in the CDR3. The CDR3 sequence: CASSAVGSSYEQYF. The DNA of the CDR3 is TGTGCCAGCTCGGCGGTAGGGAGCTCCTACGAGCAGTACTTC.

The chain couples TRBV5-1 to TRBJ1-2; D might be TRBD1 (6 bases). The V gene lost 6 bases and the J gene lost 6 bases, with 18 bases spanning the gap. Germline V gene lookup returns CDR1 SGHRS and CDR2 YFSETQ. The CDR3 loop spans 14 amino acids. The CDR3 coding sequence is TGCGCCAGCACCGCCGGGGGGGCAATCGATGGCTACACCTTC. Translating it yields CASTAGGAIDGYTF.

This clonotype showed up just a few times. The chain recombines TRBV4-2 with TRBJ1-2; D possibly corresponds to TRBD1 (6 bases). The CDR3 has 15 residues. V lost 0 bases and J lost 4, with 12 bases in between. Germline lookup yields CDR1 LGHNA and CDR2 YNFKEQ. The CDR3 region is CASSQETGNPYGYTF. In DNA form, the CDR3 reads TGTGCCAGCAGCCAAGAAACAGGGAACCCCTATGGCTACACCTTC.

The chain carries TRBV6-2 or TRBV6-3 and TRBJ2-3; 14 nucleotides align to TRBD2. V dropped 4 bases and J dropped 4; count of bases not matched to a gene: 4. Germline CDR1 and CDR2: MNHEY and SVGEGT. The CDR3 runs to 16 residues. CDR3: CASSFLTSGGADTQYF. In nucleotides, the CDR3 is TGTGCCAGCAGTTTCCTGACTAGCGGGGGGGCAGATACGCAGTATTTT.

This sequence joins TRBV7-9 and TRBJ2-7, with D hard to call. Germline lookup yields CDR1 SEHNR and CDR2 FQNEAQ (reference sequence). The V gene lost 4 bases and the J gene lost 5 bases, with 12 bases spanning the gap. The CDR3 length is 13 residues. This CDR3 is CASSSSKWDEQYV. CDR3 in DNA: TGTGCCAGCAGCTCCTCGAAGTGGGACGAGCAGTACGTC.

This chain joins TRBV7-6 and TRBJ1-2; the D gene is possibly TRBD1 (5 bases). The germline CDR1 and CDR2 sequences are SGHVS and FNYEAQ. The CDR3 extends over 15 amino acids. The ends were cut back, 4 bases at V and 6 bases at J, with 18 bases in the middle. CDR3 in DNA: TGTGCCAGCAGCTATTCCGGGGACCCTTTGGATGGCTACACCTTC. It encodes CASSYSGDPLDGYTF.

The count of this clonotype is one. The chain couples TRBV7-4 to TRBJ2-1; D might be TRBD1 (7 bases). The length of the CDR3 is 15 residues. Germline V gene lookup returns CDR1 SGHVT and CDR2 SQSDAQ. Trimming pared 5 bases from V and 7 bases from J, leaving 18 bases between. The DNA for the CDR3 is TGTGCCAGCAGCCCGCCAGGGGGGTACGTTAATGAGCAGTTCTTC. Translating it yields CASSPPGGYVNEQFF.

The CDR3 DNA reads as TGTGCCAGCAAAGTGGGCGGGGGGTGGGCAGATACGCAGTATTTT. This sequence encodes CASKVGGGWADTQYF. The V call is TRBV2, the J call TRBJ2-3; 8 bases are shared with TRBD2. The germline gives CDR1 SNHLY, CDR2 FYNNEI. The length of the CDR3 is 15 residues. The V gene end was trimmed by 7 bases and the J gene end by 4 bases; junction bases not matched to a gene: 10. The whole variable domain, remainder taken from reference TRBV2 and TRBJ2-3, is EPEVTQTPSHQVTQMGQEVILRCVPISNHLYFYWYRQILGQKVEFLVSFYNNEISEKSEIFDDQFSVERPDGSNFTLKIRSTKLEDSAMYFCASKVGGGWADTQYFGPGTRLTVL.

The chain joins TRBV5-6 to TRBJ1-1; 7 nucleotides match TRBD1. The CDR3 loop spans 12 amino acids. V lost 0 bases, J lost 9 bases, and 2 bases stayed unmatched. The germline V gene encodes CDR1 SGHDT and CDR2 YYEEEE. CDR3 sequence: CASSLVQGKAFF. The CDR3 nucleotides are TGTGCCAGCAGCTTGGTACAGGGGAAAGCTTTCTTT.

The chain joins TRBV7-9 to TRBJ2-1; tentatively, D is TRBD1 (6 bases). Germline-derived CDR1 and CDR2 are SEHNR and FQNEAQ (reference sequence). The V gene lost 4 bases and the J gene lost 4 bases, with 17 bases spanning the gap. This CDR3 has 16 amino acids. The CDR3 DNA reads TGTGCCAGCAGCTCGGCGACAGGAGGCCGGTACAATGAGCAGTTCTTC. It yields the protein CASSSATGGRYNEQFF.

This rearrangement joins TRBV20-1 to TRBJ2-7; 8 bases agree with TRBD1. The V gene end was trimmed by 6 bases and the J gene end by 0 bases; junction bases not matched to a gene: 10. The CDR3 consists of 15 residues. Germline V gene lookup returns CDR1 DFQATT and CDR2 SNEGSKA (reference sequence). The CDR3 loop reads CSATDRDRSSYEQYV. The CDR3 region has the DNA TGCAGTGCAACAGACCGGGACAGGAGCTCCTACGAGCAGTACGTC.

The chain links TRBV9 to TRBJ1-5; a weak D match, TRBD1 (6 bases). CDR3 size: 13 residues. Germline V gene data show CDR1 as SGDLS and CDR2 as YYNGEE. V was pared by 3 bases and J by 6 bases, with 10 bases between. The CDR3 sequence is CASSEGGVQPQHF. CDR3 nucleotide sequence: TGTGCCAGCAGCGAGGGGGGGGTTCAGCCCCAGCATTTT.

The rearrangement joins TRBV6-2 or TRBV6-3 to TRBJ2-1, with a possible D match to TRBD1 (6 bases). Trimming shortened V by 2 bases and J by 6 bases, and 14 bases separated the two germline ends. Germline assignment: CDR1 MNHEY and CDR2 SVGEGT. CDR3 length: 15 residues. CDR3 DNA: TGTGCCAGCAGTTACGGGGGTACAGGGCTCAATGAGCAGTTCTTC. Translating it yields CASSYGGTGLNEQFF.

This clonotype was seen repeatedly, ten times or more. The rearrangement joins TRBV7-9 to TRBJ2-2, with 9 positions matching TRBD1. Trimming at V came to 7 bases and at J to 5 bases, leaving 2 bases not matched to a gene. CDR1 SEHNR and CDR2 FQNEAQ come from the germline V gene (reference sequence). This CDR3 is built from 13 residues. This CDR3 reads CASTGQGTGELFF. For the CDR3, the DNA is TGTGCCAGCACCGGACAGGGGACCGGGGAGCTGTTTTTT.

The sample holds many counts of this clonotype. The J gene is TRBJ2-1, the V gene TRBV7-8; 8 bases map to TRBD2. CDR3 size: 17 residues. Germline values: CDR1 SGHVS, CDR2 FQNEAQ. J gave up 3 bases and V 5 bases, and 12 bases lay outside the gene matches. CDR3 bases: TGTGCCAGCAGCCTAAAACCGGGAGGGGGTTACTACAATGAGCAGTTCTTC. Residues: CASSLKPGGGYYNEQFF.

This clonotype has a single count. The chain is built from TRBV7-6 and TRBJ1-5, with D unresolved. The CDR3 is 17 residues long. Germline assignment: CDR1 SGHVS and CDR2 FNYEAQ. The ends were cut back, 6 bases at V and 6 bases at J, with 24 bases in the middle. This chain's CDR3 is CASSPPGLGSPSQPQHF. CDR3 sequence (DNA): TGTGCCAGCAGTCCCCCCGGGTTGGGGAGCCCCAGTCAGCCCCAGCATTTT. Combining the CDR3 with reference TRBV7-6 and TRBJ1-5 gives the whole variable domain GAGVSQSPRYKVTKRGQDVALRCDPISGHVSLYWYRQALGQGPEFLTYFNYEAQQDKSGLPNDRFSAERPEGSISTLTIQRTEQRDSAMYRCASSPPGLGSPSQPQHFGDGTRLSIL.